A selection of T cell receptor beta chains follows, all from one sample in a study of shared clonotypes between healthy human individuals. The repertoire was sequenced with immunoSEQ multiplex PCR; TCRdb's copy has only in-frame clones and lacks some. The sample carries a few million clones, around 95% recorded once. The specimen sequenced was naive CD4+ T cells sorted from blood. These receptor sequences come from a man aged 18 to 29 in good health. CDR3s include the opening cysteine and the closing phenylalanine or tryptophan. D genes are given only for firm matches. Size is omitted from some rows. Given values are once, few, many or a class for expanded clones.

abundance	j_gene	v_gene	d_gene	CDR3nt	CDR3aa
-	TRBJ1-1	TRBV20-1	-	TGCAGTCCAAGTGACGGTGAAGCTTTCTTT	CSPSDGEAFF
once	TRBJ1-5	TRBV18	TRBD1	TGTGCCAGCTCACCAGGACAGGGTGGTCAGCCCCAGCATTTT	CASSPGQGGQPQHF
-	TRBJ2-7	TRBV6-5	TRBD1	TGTGCCAGTTCCAGGGCAGGGGGCGGTGGGCAGTACTTC	CASSRAGGGGQYF
-	TRBJ2-2	TRBV5-1	TRBD1	TGCGCCAGCTGCCCCGGGACAGGGCCCGGGGAGCTGTTTTTT	CASCPGTGPGELFF
-	TRBJ2-1	TRBV7-9	TRBD1	TGTGCCAGCAGCTTAGGGCAGGGGGATTTCGGCAACAATGAGCAGTTCTTC	CASSLGQGDFGNNEQFF
-	TRBJ2-5	TRBV6-5	-	TGTGCCAGCACCGGGGCCCAAGAGACCCAGTACTTC	CASTGAQETQYF
-	TRBJ2-5	TRBV20-1	-	TGCAGTGCTCAGAAGGAGGAGACCCAGTACTTC	CSAQKEETQYF
-	TRBJ2-3	TRBV30	TRBD2	TGTGCCTCCTGGGGGGGTCGGGCAGATACGCAGTATTTT	CASWGGRADTQYF
-	TRBJ1-4	TRBV18	-	TGTGCCAGCTCGACAGCTTCTAATGAAAAACTGTTTTTT	CASSTASNEKLFF
-	TRBJ1-5	TRBV2	-	TGTGCCAGCAGTGAACAGGGTGAGGGGCAGCCCCAGCATTTT	CASSEQGEGQPQHF
-	TRBJ1-1	TRBV10-2	-	TGCGCCAGCAGTGAACAGGCGGGTGAAGCTTTCTTT	CASSEQAGEAFF
-	TRBJ1-1	TRBV7-2	TRBD1	TGTGCCAGTCGATGGGACAGGGGAGGTCACACTGAAGCTTTCTTT	CASRWDRGGHTEAFF
-	TRBJ2-7	TRBV6-6	TRBD2	TGTGCCAGCAGTGACCCGACTAGCGGGGGGAAAGAGCAGTACTTC	CASSDPTSGGKEQYF
few	TRBJ2-5	TRBV29-1	-	TGCAGCGTTTACCAAGAGACCCAGTACTTC	CSVYQETQYF
-	TRBJ1-5	TRBV19	-	TGTGCCAGTAGTATTGGGGGGTCGAGCAATCAGCCCCAGCATTTT	CASSIGGSSNQPQHF
-	TRBJ2-5	TRBV11-2	TRBD2	TGTGCCAGCAGCTTACTACGGACTAGCGGCCAAGGTCAAGAGACCCAGTACTTC	CASSLLRTSGQGQETQYF